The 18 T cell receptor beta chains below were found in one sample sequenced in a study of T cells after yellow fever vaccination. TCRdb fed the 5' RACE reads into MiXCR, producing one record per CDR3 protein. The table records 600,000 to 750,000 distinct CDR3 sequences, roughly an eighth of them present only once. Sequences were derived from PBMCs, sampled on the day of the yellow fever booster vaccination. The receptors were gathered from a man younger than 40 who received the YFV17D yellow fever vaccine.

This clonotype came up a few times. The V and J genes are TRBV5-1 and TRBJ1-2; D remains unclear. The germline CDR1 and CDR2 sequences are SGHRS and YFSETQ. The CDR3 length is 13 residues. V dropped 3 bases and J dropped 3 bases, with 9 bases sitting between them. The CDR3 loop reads CASSYRTDYGYTF. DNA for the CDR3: TGCGCCAGCAGCTATAGGACGGACTATGGCTACACCTTC.

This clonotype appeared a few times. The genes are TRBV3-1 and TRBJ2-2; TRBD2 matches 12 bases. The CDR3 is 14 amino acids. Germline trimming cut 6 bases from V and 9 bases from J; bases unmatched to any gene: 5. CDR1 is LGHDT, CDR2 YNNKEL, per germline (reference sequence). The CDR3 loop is CASSLAGGYRELFF. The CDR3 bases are TGTGCCAGCAGTCTAGCGGGAGGGTACCGGGAGCTGTTTTTT.

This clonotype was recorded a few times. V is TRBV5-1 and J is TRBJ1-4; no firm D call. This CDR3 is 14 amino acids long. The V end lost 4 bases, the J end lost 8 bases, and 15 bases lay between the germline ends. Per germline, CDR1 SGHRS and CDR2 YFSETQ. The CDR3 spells CASSPPGWGEKLFF. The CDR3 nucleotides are TGCGCCAGCAGCCCTCCGGGATGGGGAGAAAAACTGTTTTTT. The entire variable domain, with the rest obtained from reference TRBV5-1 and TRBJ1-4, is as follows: KAGVTQTPRYLIKTRGQQVTLSCSPISGHRSVSWYQQTPGQGLQFLFEYFSETQRNKGNFPGRFSGRQFSNSRSEMNVSTLELGDSALYLCASSPPGWGEKLFFGSGTQLSVL.

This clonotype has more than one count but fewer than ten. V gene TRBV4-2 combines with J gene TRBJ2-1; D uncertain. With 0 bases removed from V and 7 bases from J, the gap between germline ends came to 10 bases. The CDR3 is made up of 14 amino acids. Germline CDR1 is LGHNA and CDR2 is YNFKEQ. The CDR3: CASSQESSGNEQFF. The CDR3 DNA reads TGTGCCAGCAGCCAAGAAAGCTCAGGAAATGAGCAGTTCTTC.

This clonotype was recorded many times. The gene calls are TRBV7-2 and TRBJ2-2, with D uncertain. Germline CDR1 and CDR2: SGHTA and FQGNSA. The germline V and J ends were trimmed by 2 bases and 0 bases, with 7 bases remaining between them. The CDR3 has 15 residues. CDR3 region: CASSLLGANTGELFF. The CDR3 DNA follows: TGTGCCAGCAGCTTACTCGGAGCGAACACCGGGGAGCTGTTTTTT.

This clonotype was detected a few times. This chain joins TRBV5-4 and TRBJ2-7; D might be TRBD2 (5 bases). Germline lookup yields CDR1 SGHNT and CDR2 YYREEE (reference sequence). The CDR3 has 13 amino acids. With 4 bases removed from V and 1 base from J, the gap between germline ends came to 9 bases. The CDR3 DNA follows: TGTGCCAGCAGCGGCTGGAGGTCCTACGAGCAGTACTTC. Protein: CASSGWRSYEQYF.

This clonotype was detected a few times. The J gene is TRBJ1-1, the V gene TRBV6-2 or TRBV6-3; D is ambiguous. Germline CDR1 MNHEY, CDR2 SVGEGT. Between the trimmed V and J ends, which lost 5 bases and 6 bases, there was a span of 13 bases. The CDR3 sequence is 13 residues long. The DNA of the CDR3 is TGTGCCAGCAGTCTCGGGTCTGGCCCTGAAGCTTTCTTT. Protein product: CASSLGSGPEAFF.

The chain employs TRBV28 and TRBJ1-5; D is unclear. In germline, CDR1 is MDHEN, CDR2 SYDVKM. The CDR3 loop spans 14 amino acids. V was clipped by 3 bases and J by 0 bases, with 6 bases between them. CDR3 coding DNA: TGTGCCAGCAGTTTTACGGATAGCAATCAGCCCCAGCATTTT. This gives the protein CASSFTDSNQPQHF.

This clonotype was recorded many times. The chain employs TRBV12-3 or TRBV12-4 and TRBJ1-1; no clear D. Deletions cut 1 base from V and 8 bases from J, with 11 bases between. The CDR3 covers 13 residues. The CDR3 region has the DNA TGTGCCAGCAGTTTAGTAGCTGGGTCCGAAGCTTTCTTT. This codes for CASSLVAGSEAFF.

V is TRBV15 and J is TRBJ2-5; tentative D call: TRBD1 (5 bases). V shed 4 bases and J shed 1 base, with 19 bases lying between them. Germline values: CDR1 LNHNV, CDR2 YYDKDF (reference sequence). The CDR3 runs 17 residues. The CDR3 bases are TGTGCCACCAGCACCCTTTCTAGACAGCTTATCCAAGAGACCCAGTACTTC. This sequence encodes CATSTLSRQLIQETQYF.

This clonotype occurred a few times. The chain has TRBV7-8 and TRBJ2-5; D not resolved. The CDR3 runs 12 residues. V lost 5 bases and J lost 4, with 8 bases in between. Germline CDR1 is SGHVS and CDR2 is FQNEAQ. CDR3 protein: CASSTGLETQYF. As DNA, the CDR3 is TGTGCCAGCAGCACTGGTCTAGAGACCCAGTACTTC.

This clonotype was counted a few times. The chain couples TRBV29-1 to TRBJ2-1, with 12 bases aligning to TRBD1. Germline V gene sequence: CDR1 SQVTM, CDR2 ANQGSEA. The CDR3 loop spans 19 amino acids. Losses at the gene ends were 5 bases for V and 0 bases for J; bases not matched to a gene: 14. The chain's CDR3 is CSVPIGGQGAQSSYNEQFF. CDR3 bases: TGCAGCGTTCCCATCGGGGGACAGGGGGCGCAAAGCTCCTACAATGAGCAGTTCTTC.

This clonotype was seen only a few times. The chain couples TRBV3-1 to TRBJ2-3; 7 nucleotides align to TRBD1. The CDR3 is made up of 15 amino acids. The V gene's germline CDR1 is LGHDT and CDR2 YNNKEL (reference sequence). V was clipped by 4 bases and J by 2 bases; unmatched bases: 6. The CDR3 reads CASSLFGTDTDTQYF. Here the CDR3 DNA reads TGTGCCAGCAGCCTATTTGGGACAGACACAGATACGCAGTATTTT.

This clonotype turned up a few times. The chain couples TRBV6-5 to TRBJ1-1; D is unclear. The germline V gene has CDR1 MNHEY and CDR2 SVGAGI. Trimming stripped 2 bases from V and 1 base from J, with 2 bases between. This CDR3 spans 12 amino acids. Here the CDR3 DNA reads TGTGCCAGCAGTTACAGGAACACTGAAGCTTTCTTT. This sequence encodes CASSYRNTEAFF.

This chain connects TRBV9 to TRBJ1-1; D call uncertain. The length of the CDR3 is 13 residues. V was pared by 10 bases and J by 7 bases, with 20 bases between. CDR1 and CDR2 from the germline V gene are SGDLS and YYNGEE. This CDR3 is CASGNRRGGEAFF. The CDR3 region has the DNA TGTGCCTCGGGAAATCGGAGAGGCGGTGAAGCTTTCTTT.

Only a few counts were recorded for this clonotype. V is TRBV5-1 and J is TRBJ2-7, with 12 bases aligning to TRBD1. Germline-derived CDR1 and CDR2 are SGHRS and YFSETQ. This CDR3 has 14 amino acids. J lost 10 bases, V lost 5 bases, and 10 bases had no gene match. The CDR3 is CASSWDRGLSEQYF. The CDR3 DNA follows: TGCGCCAGCAGTTGGGACAGGGGGCTTTCCGAACAGTACTTC.

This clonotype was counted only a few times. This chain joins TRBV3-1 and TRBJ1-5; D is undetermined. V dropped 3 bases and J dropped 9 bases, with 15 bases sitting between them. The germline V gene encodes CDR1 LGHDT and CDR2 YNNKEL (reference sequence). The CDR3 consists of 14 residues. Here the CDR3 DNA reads TGTGCCAGCAGCCAGTTAGCCGGAGGAGGGCCCCAGCATTTT. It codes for CASSQLAGGGPQHF.

This chain's CDR3 is CASSLARDYEQYF. The CDR3 DNA sequence: TGTGCCAGCAGCTTAGCCAGGGACTACGAGCAGTACTTC. This rearrangement joins TRBV7-2 to TRBJ2-7, with D possibly TRBD1 on 5 matching bases. In germline, CDR1 is SGHTA, CDR2 FQGNSA. V lost 0 bases and J lost 3, with 6 bases in between. The CDR3 totals 13 residues.